The rows below give T cell receptor beta chains drawn from one sample of a study of blood T cell repertoires in COVID-19. TCRdb's table, derived via immunoSEQ multiplex PCR, lists solely in-frame clones and lacks some. The sample yields 150,000 or so clones, roughly 77% seen once. The sample taken for sequencing was peripheral blood. All receptors come from a woman in her 70s with COVID-19, enrolled during active disease. Both conserved end residues are part of each CDR3. Each record gives: CDR3 DNA, CDR3 protein, D gene, V gene, clone size, J gene. The D gene is left open where the match is weak. Not all rows give a size; the values are once, few, many and, for expanded clones, a class.

DNA: TGTGCCAGCAGTGAAACGGGGACAGGGAATGAAAAACTGTTTTTT
CDR3: CASSETGTGNEKLFF
D: TRBD1
V: TRBV2
size: .
J: TRBJ1-4

DNA: TGTGCCAGCAGTCGGACAGTTAGGAGGACTGAAGCTTTCTTT
CDR3: CASSRTVRRTEAFF
D: .
V: TRBV6-5
size: .
J: TRBJ1-1

DNA: TGTGCCAGCAGTTACACAGGGGGAATATCATGGGGCACTGAAGCTTTCTTT
CDR3: CASSYTGGISWGTEAFF
D: TRBD1
V: TRBV27
size: .
J: TRBJ1-1

DNA: TGTGCCAGCAGAACGGGACAGGGCGTAGGTGGAAACACCATATATTTT
CDR3: CASRTGQGVGGNTIYF
D: TRBD1
V: TRBV28
size: .
J: TRBJ1-3

DNA: TGTGCCTGGAGGTCAGGGAGTTGGGAGGCCGGGGAGCTGTTTTTT
CDR3: CAWRSGSWEAGELFF
D: .
V: TRBV30
size: .
J: TRBJ2-2

DNA: TGCGCCAGCAGCTTGGACCCGGGGACCTACGAGCAGTACTTC
CDR3: CASSLDPGTYEQYF
D: .
V: TRBV5-1
size: .
J: TRBJ2-7

DNA: TGTGCCAGTAGTAGAGGACAGCTAGGGAATCAGCCCCAGCATTTT
CDR3: CASSRGQLGNQPQHF
D: .
V: TRBV19
size: .
J: TRBJ1-5

DNA: TGTGCCAGCAGCCAATACCGCTCAGGGTGGAATCAGCCCCAGCATTTT
CDR3: CASSQYRSGWNQPQHF
D: .
V: TRBV7-2
size: .
J: TRBJ1-5

DNA: TGTGCCATCAGTGAGCCCGACAGCCACCCTAGGGGCTACACCTTC
CDR3: CAISEPDSHPRGYTF
D: .
V: TRBV10-3
size: once
J: TRBJ1-2

DNA: TGTGCCAGTAGTATCGGGGGTACTAATGAAAAACTGTTTTTT
CDR3: CASSIGGTNEKLFF
D: .
V: TRBV19
size: .
J: TRBJ1-4

DNA: TGTGCCAGTAGTTCGAACAGGGGGCCCCAAGAGACCCAGTACTTC
CDR3: CASSSNRGPQETQYF
D: TRBD1
V: TRBV19
size: .
J: TRBJ2-5

DNA: TGTGCCAGTAGTATCCGACAGGGGTATGGCTACACCTTC
CDR3: CASSIRQGYGYTF
D: TRBD1
V: TRBV19
size: .
J: TRBJ1-2

DNA: TGTGCCAGCAGACGGGACAGGGGTGGTTCCTATGGCTACACCTTC
CDR3: CASRRDRGGSYGYTF
D: TRBD1
V: TRBV2
size: .
J: TRBJ1-2

DNA: TGCGCCAGCAGCTCGCAGGGCGCTGAAGCTTTCTTT
CDR3: CASSSQGAEAFF
D: .
V: TRBV5-1
size: .
J: TRBJ1-1

DNA: TGTGCCTGGAGTGCCGGAAGACTAGCGGGGGTGCTAGATACGCAGTATTTT
CDR3: CAWSAGRLAGVLDTQYF
D: TRBD2
V: TRBV30
size: few
J: TRBJ2-3

DNA: TGTGCCATCAGTTCGGACAGGGTAGGCGAGCAGTACTTC
CDR3: CAISSDRVGEQYF
D: TRBD1
V: TRBV10-3
size: .
J: TRBJ2-7

DNA: TGTGCCAGCAGTTACTCTCAGAACACTGAAGCTTTCTTT
CDR3: CASSYSQNTEAFF
D: .
V: TRBV6-5
size: once
J: TRBJ1-1

DNA: TGTGCCAGCAGCTTAGCGGGGCGGGGGAACAATCAGCCCCAGCATTTT
CDR3: CASSLAGRGNNQPQHF
D: .
V: TRBV7-2
size: .
J: TRBJ1-5

DNA: TGTGCCAGCAGCTTGGCAGGTGGCAATCAGCCCCAGCATTTT
CDR3: CASSLAGGNQPQHF
D: .
V: TRBV5-5
size: few
J: TRBJ1-5

DNA: TGTGCCAGCAGCCTCAATAGCGGGGGGGCCTTTCCGTGGGTCTTC
CDR3: CASSLNSGGAFPWVF
D: TRBD2
V: TRBV7-8
size: once
J: TRBJ2-1

DNA: TGTGCCAGCAGTGACAGATACACCGGGGAGCTGTTTTTT
CDR3: CASSDRYTGELFF
D: .
V: TRBV25-1
size: few
J: TRBJ2-2

DNA: TGTGCCACCAGCAGAGATCCGGGACAGCGTCCCTACGAGCAGTACTTC
CDR3: CATSRDPGQRPYEQYF
D: TRBD1
V: TRBV15
size: .
J: TRBJ2-7

DNA: TGTGCCAGCAGCCAATTGAGCCGGAGCTCCTACAATGAGCAGTTCTTC
CDR3: CASSQLSRSSYNEQFF
D: .
V: TRBV14
size: .
J: TRBJ2-1

DNA: TGCACCAGCAGCCAAGATCTAAGCGGGGGAGGTCCCGTGACAGATACGCAGTATTTT
CDR3: CTSSQDLSGGGPVTDTQYF
D: .
V: TRBV1
size: .
J: TRBJ2-3

DNA: TGTGCCAGTAGTACTCGGGACAGCTCTAATTCACCCCTCCACTTT
CDR3: CASSTRDSSNSPLHF
D: TRBD1
V: TRBV19
size: .
J: TRBJ1-6

DNA: TGTGCCAGCCAGACGCACAGGGAACCCTACAATGAGCAGTTCTTC
CDR3: CASQTHREPYNEQFF
D: .
V: TRBV11-2
size: .
J: TRBJ2-1

DNA: TGTGCCTGGGGCGGGGGGCTGGATCAGCCCCAGCATTTT
CDR3: CAWGGGLDQPQHF
D: .
V: TRBV30
size: .
J: TRBJ1-5

DNA: TGTGCCAGCAGCGCGAGCCAAACCCCTTACTATGGCTACACCTTC
CDR3: CASSASQTPYYGYTF
D: .
V: TRBV7-2
size: .
J: TRBJ1-2

DNA: TGCGCCAGCAACCAGGGGATGAACACTGAAGCTTTCTTT
CDR3: CASNQGMNTEAFF
D: .
V: TRBV10-2
size: .
J: TRBJ1-1

DNA: TGTGCCAGCAGCTACGGACAGAACTCTGGAAACACCATATATTTT
CDR3: CASSYGQNSGNTIYF
D: .
V: TRBV5-4
size: .
J: TRBJ1-3

DNA: TGTGCCAGCAGCTCAAACCTCGACAGACGGATTAATGAAAAACTGTTTTTT
CDR3: CASSSNLDRRINEKLFF
D: .
V: TRBV7-9
size: .
J: TRBJ1-4

DNA: TGCGCCAGCAGCTTGGCGGGGAGGGGGAACACTGAAGCTTTCTTT
CDR3: CASSLAGRGNTEAFF
D: .
V: TRBV5-1
size: .
J: TRBJ1-1

DNA: TGTGCCAGCAGCAATGGACAGGGAGTTAACTATGGCTACACCTTC
CDR3: CASSNGQGVNYGYTF
D: TRBD1
V: TRBV3-1/TRBV3-2
size: .
J: TRBJ1-2

DNA: TGTGCCAGCAGTAGAACCGGGACAGAAAACACCGGGGAGCTGTTTTTT
CDR3: CASSRTGTENTGELFF
D: TRBD1
V: TRBV6-4
size: .
J: TRBJ2-2

DNA: TGTGCCAGCAGCTCAGGGACAGGTAGCACAGATACGCAGTATTTT
CDR3: CASSSGTGSTDTQYF
D: TRBD1
V: TRBV7-9
size: .
J: TRBJ2-3

DNA: TGCAGCGTTGCTCCCAGGGTATTTTACGAGCAGTACTTC
CDR3: CSVAPRVFYEQYF
D: .
V: TRBV29-1
size: .
J: TRBJ2-7

DNA: TGTGCCAGCAGAGTAAAGGGGGCTGAGACCCAGTACTTC
CDR3: CASRVKGAETQYF
D: TRBD1
V: TRBV3-1/TRBV3-2
size: .
J: TRBJ2-5

DNA: TGTGCCAGCAACAGGGGTAACACCTACGAGCAGTACTTC
CDR3: CASNRGNTYEQYF
D: TRBD1
V: TRBV10-3
size: .
J: TRBJ2-7

DNA: TGTGCCAGCAGTGTCAGGGGGCGCGATCAGCCCCAGCATTTT
CDR3: CASSVRGRDQPQHF
D: TRBD1
V: TRBV2
size: once
J: TRBJ1-5

DNA: TGTGCCAGCGTAGACAGCATGAACACTGAAGCTTTCTTT
CDR3: CASVDSMNTEAFF
D: .
V: TRBV5-6
size: .
J: TRBJ1-1

DNA: TGTGCCACCAGTGATTTAGGGGGGGCTGAAGCTTTCTTT
CDR3: CATSDLGGAEAFF
D: .
V: TRBV24-1
size: .
J: TRBJ1-1